These 22 T cell receptor beta chains came from one sample sequenced in a study of OX40 agonist ivuxolimab in advanced cancers. Sequencing used immunoSEQ multiplex PCR; TCRdb keeps in-frame clones, though not all of them. The sample holds tens of thousands of clones, roughly nine tenths seen once. This sample comprised CD4+ or CD8+ T cells sorted from blood, obtained in a trial of the OX40 agonist ivuxolimab. The receptors derive from an adult with an advanced solid tumor such as melanoma, head and neck, liver or kidney cancer.

V and J are TRBV30 and TRBJ1-1; 7 nucleotides line up with TRBD1. Trimming at V came to 0 bases and at J to 9 bases, leaving 7 bases not matched to a gene. The CDR3 extends over 13 amino acids. CDR1 and CDR2 (germline): GTSNPN, SVGIG (reference sequence). In DNA, the CDR3 is TGTGCCTGGAGTGTAGGAGGGGGCGGGAAAGCTTTCTTT. It yields the protein CAWSVGGGGKAFF. The full variable domain, in which reference TRBV30 and TRBJ1-1 provide the parts outside the CDR3, is SQTIHQWPATLVQPVGSPLSLECTVEGTSNPNLYWYRQAAGRGLQLLFYSVGIGQISSEVPQNLSASRPQDRQFILSSKKLLLSDSGFYLCAWSVGGGGKAFFGQGTRLTVV.

The rearrangement links TRBV12-5 to TRBJ1-1; maybe TRBD1 (6 bases). From germline, CDR1 is LGHNT and CDR2 FRNRAP. V was trimmed by 8 bases and J by 5 bases, leaving 15 bases between them. The CDR3 contains 13 residues. CDR3 loop: CASRPRGSTEAFF. DNA of the CDR3: TGTGCTAGTCGCCCCAGGGGTTCTACTGAAGCTTTCTTT.

This rearrangement joins TRBV6-5 to TRBJ1-2; 7 bases line up with TRBD1. Trimming removed 6 bases from V and 3 bases from J; junction bases left unmatched: 7. Germline V gene sequence: CDR1 MNHEY, CDR2 SVGAGI. This CDR3 is 14 amino acids long. The CDR3 reads CASRISGTDYGYTF. In DNA form, the CDR3 reads TGTGCCAGCAGAATCTCCGGGACAGACTATGGCTACACCTTC.

J is TRBJ1-2 and V is TRBV4-1; D gene ambiguous. Trimming cost V 0 bases and J 8 bases, with 10 bases left between them. The V gene's germline CDR1 is MGHRA and CDR2 YSYEKL. This CDR3 has 13 amino acids. CDR3 coding DNA: TGCGCCAGCAGCCAAGATGTGGAGAGGGGCTACACCTTC. Its translation: CASSQDVERGYTF.

V usage is TRBV6-5 and J usage is TRBJ2-1; 13 bases are a match to TRBD2. The length of the CDR3 is 15 residues. The germline V gene has CDR1 MNHEY and CDR2 SVGAGI. V trimming: 4 bases; J trimming: 7 bases; junction bases outside the gene matches: 4. The chain's CDR3 is CASSLLAGGSNEQFF. DNA of the CDR3: TGTGCCAGCAGTTTACTAGCGGGAGGGTCAAATGAGCAGTTCTTC.

The V call is TRBV4-1, the J call TRBJ2-2; tentative D call: TRBD1 (6 bases). The CDR3 length is 15 residues. Per the germline V gene, CDR1 is MGHRA and CDR2 is YSYEKL. Between the trimmed V and J ends, which lost 4 bases and 3 bases, there was a span of 12 bases. The CDR3 region is CASSPQDSYTGELFF. The CDR3 DNA sequence: TGCGCCAGCAGCCCCCAGGACAGCTACACCGGGGAGCTGTTTTTT.

The J gene is TRBJ2-5, the V gene TRBV11-1; D call uncertain. V gave up 5 bases and J gave up 5 bases, with 9 bases separating them. This CDR3 has 12 residues. Germline assignment: CDR1 SGHAT and CDR2 FQDESV (reference sequence). The CDR3 DNA reads TGTGCCAGCAGCACTCCCCTCGAGACCCAGTACTTC. This codes for CASSTPLETQYF. The variable domain in full, completed from reference TRBV11-1 and TRBJ2-5, reads EAEVAQSPRYKITEKSQAVAFWCDPISGHATLYWYRQILGQGPELLVQFQDESVVDDSQLPKDRFSAERLKGVDSTLKIQPAELGDSAMYLCASSTPLETQYFGPGTRLLVL.

The rearrangement uses TRBV6-4 and TRBJ1-5; no firm D call. The CDR3 consists of 18 residues. Germline CDR1 is MRHNA and CDR2 is SNTAGT. Between the trimmed V and J ends, which lost 0 bases and 0 bases, there was a span of 15 bases. CDR3 sequence (DNA): TGTGCCAGCAGTGACTCGAGTCCGACTGGGGATAGCAATCAGCCCCAGCATTTT. This sequence encodes CASSDSSPTGDSNQPQHF.

The V and J genes are TRBV18 and TRBJ2-2; TRBD1 agrees at 10 bases. Germline CDR1 reads KGHSH; CDR2 reads LQKENI. V lost 3 bases to trimming and J lost 1 base; unmatched junction nucleotides: 11. This CDR3 contains 19 residues. CDR3 region: CASSPQYPGQGWNTGELFF. The CDR3 DNA sequence: TGTGCCAGCTCACCTCAATACCCGGGACAGGGGTGGAACACCGGGGAGCTGTTTTTT.

This chain links TRBV4-1 with TRBJ1-4; D remains ambiguous. Germline V gene data show CDR1 as MGHRA and CDR2 as YSYEKL. V was cut by 1 base and J by 12 bases, with 15 bases left in between. The CDR3 runs to 14 residues. CDR3 in amino acids: CASSQVSESRQLFF. The CDR3 DNA follows: TGCGCCAGCAGCCAAGTTTCCGAGAGCCGTCAACTGTTTTTT.

V usage is TRBV30 and J usage is TRBJ1-2, with D maybe TRBD1 (5 bases). V was cut by 3 bases and J by 7 bases, with 15 bases left in between. The CDR3 covers 13 residues. The germline V gene has CDR1 GTSNPN and CDR2 SVGIG (reference sequence). This CDR3 is CAWSSGEQGGYTF. CDR3 coding DNA: TGTGCCTGGAGCTCGGGGGAGCAGGGTGGCTACACCTTC.

In DNA, the CDR3 is TGTGCCAGCAGCCAATCGCTTTCGGAAGGAAACACCATATATTTT. This codes for CASSQSLSEGNTIYF. The chain uses TRBV9 and TRBJ1-3; D gene unclear. The CDR3 runs to 15 residues. Germline V gives CDR1 SGDLS, CDR2 YYNGEE. The germline V and J ends were trimmed by 4 bases and 4 bases, with 15 bases remaining between them.

The chain is built from TRBV15 and TRBJ2-5, with TRBD1 matching over 7 bases. The CDR3 sequence is 13 residues long. The junction had 0 bases not matched to a gene; V was cut back by 5 bases and J by 0 bases. Germline lookup yields CDR1 LNHNV and CDR2 YYDKDF (reference sequence). This chain's CDR3 is CATSGQDQETQYF. The CDR3 coding sequence is TGTGCCACCAGCGGACAGGACCAAGAGACCCAGTACTTC.

The chain has TRBV6-5 and TRBJ1-1; no definite D call. V lost 2 bases to trimming and J lost 3 bases, with 10 bases between them. CDR1 is MNHEY, CDR2 SVGAGI, per germline. The CDR3 has 14 residues. The DNA of the CDR3 is TGTGCCAGCAGTTACAGTAGGGTGGACACTGAAGCTTTCTTT. Its translation: CASSYSRVDTEAFF.

The chain uses TRBV30 and TRBJ2-7; TRBD2 agrees at 7 bases. The CDR3 has 14 amino acids. The germline CDR1 and CDR2 sequences are GTSNPN and SVGIG (reference sequence). V lost 1 base, J lost 4 bases, and 7 bases stayed unmatched. CDR3: CAWSGGGHGYEQYF. The CDR3 bases are TGTGCCTGGAGTGGGGGAGGGCATGGGTACGAGCAGTACTTC.

Here the CDR3 DNA reads TGTGCCAGTAGTATCGGTTACGTTTCTGGCTACACCTTC. The encoded protein is CASSIGYVSGYTF. This chain connects TRBV19 to TRBJ1-2, with D unresolved. CDR1 is LNHDA and CDR2 is SQIVND in the germline V gene (reference sequence). Trimming pared 3 bases from V and 7 bases from J, leaving 12 bases between. This CDR3 is 13 amino acids long.

This chain connects TRBV7-2 to TRBJ2-1, with 7 bases fitting TRBD2. Germline assignment: CDR1 SGHTA and CDR2 FQGNSA. The junction had 8 bases not matched to a gene; V was cut back by 3 bases and J by 0 bases. This CDR3 spans 17 amino acids. The DNA for the CDR3 is TGTGCCAGCAGCTTTAGTGGGGGGGGTAGCTCCTACAATGAGCAGTTCTTC. Encoded protein: CASSFSGGGSSYNEQFF.

The chain employs TRBV5-6 and TRBJ2-7, with 7 bases matching TRBD1. The ends lost 4 bases at V and 5 bases at J; junction bases unmatched: 6. Germline V gene data show CDR1 as SGHDT and CDR2 as YYEEEE. There are 13 residues in the CDR3. The CDR3 reads CASSRDRDDEQYF. CDR3 bases: TGTGCCAGCAGCCGAGACAGGGATGACGAGCAGTACTTC. Full variable domain (outside the CDR3, taken from reference TRBV5-6 and TRBJ2-7): DAGVTQSPTHLIKTRGQQVTLRCSPKSGHDTVSWYQQALGQGPQFIFQYYEEEERQRGNFPDRFSGHQFPNYSSELNVNALLLGDSALYLCASSRDRDDEQYFGPGTRLTVT.

The rearrangement uses TRBV2 and TRBJ2-1; the D gene is possibly TRBD2 (6 bases). The CDR3 loop spans 15 amino acids. Trimming shortened V by 5 bases and J by 1 base, and 12 bases separated the two germline ends. Germline V gene data show CDR1 as SNHLY and CDR2 as FYNNEI. CDR3 residues: CASSSSVWSYNEQFF. The DNA of the CDR3 is TGTGCCAGCAGTTCTAGCGTATGGTCCTACAATGAGCAGTTCTTC. Combining the CDR3 with reference TRBV2 and TRBJ2-1 gives the whole variable domain EPEVTQTPSHQVTQMGQEVILRCVPISNHLYFYWYRQILGQKVEFLVSFYNNEISEKSEIFDDQFSVERPDGSNFTLKIRSTKLEDSAMYFCASSSSVWSYNEQFFGPGTRLTVL.

The rearrangement joins TRBV7-2 to TRBJ2-7, with D unclear. The CDR3 totals 14 residues. V was cut by 0 bases and J by 4 bases, with 10 bases left in between. Looked up from germline, CDR1 is SGHTA and CDR2 is FQGNSA. This CDR3 reads CASSLAFDGYEQYF. The CDR3 bases are TGTGCCAGCAGCTTAGCGTTTGACGGGTACGAGCAGTACTTC. The whole variable domain, remainder taken from reference TRBV7-2 and TRBJ2-7, is GAGVSQSPSNKVTEKGKDVELRCDPISGHTALYWYRQSLGQGLEFLIYFQGNSAPDKSGLPSDRFSAERTGGSVSTLTIQRTQQEDSAVYLCASSLAFDGYEQYFGPGTRLTVT.

V usage is TRBV5-4 and J usage is TRBJ2-1; D may be TRBD2 (6 bases). The germline CDR1 and CDR2 sequences are SGHNT and YYREEE (reference sequence). CDR3 length: 14 residues. Trimming pared 2 bases from V and 2 bases from J, leaving 8 bases between. The CDR3 spells CASSLPSAYNEQFF. CDR3 coding DNA: TGTGCCAGCAGCTTACCTAGCGCCTACAATGAGCAGTTCTTC.

This sequence joins TRBV5-5 and TRBJ2-7; no definite D call. The CDR3 spans 15 residues. V was trimmed by 3 bases and J by 0 bases, leaving 13 bases between them. The germline gives CDR1 SGHKS, CDR2 YYEKEE (reference sequence). The CDR3 here is CASSSAPSFSYEQYF. DNA of the CDR3: TGTGCCAGCAGCTCCGCGCCTTCTTTCTCCTACGAGCAGTACTTC.